These T cell receptor beta chains were read from a single sample in a study of CD8 T cells in ankylosing spondylitis. TCRdb redid the calling of the 5' RACE reads with MiXCR, one entry per CDR3 protein. This sample yields about 250,000 distinct CDR3 sequences, of which over 9.5% are seen a single time; less than 3% belongs to the top ten. Specimen: blood, either unsorted or a sorted T cell fraction (not recorded which). These receptors were collected from a male donor with ankylosing spondylitis or in good health (not recorded which). Each CDR3 is given with its conserved first and last residue. A D gene is named only where the DNA matches it firmly. Where a row states a size, it is once, few, many or the class of an expanded clone; other rows omit it.

D gene,J gene,clone size,V gene,CDR3 protein,CDR3 DNA
TRBD1,TRBJ1-5,many,TRBV6-1,CATQGDLSNQPQHF,TGTGCCACCCAGGGGGATCTTAGCAATCAGCCCCAGCATTTT
TRBD2,TRBJ2-3,many,TRBV30,CAWSGSGTPRGDTQYF,TGTGCCTGGAGTGGAAGCGGGACCCCTCGGGGAGATACGCAGTATTTT
NA,TRBJ2-7,many,TRBV20-1,CSARDHPYEQYF,TGCAGTGCTAGAGATCACCCCTACGAGCAGTACTTC
TRBD1,TRBJ1-1,many,TRBV3-1,CASSHSTGGGTEAFF,TGTGCCAGCAGCCATTCTACAGGGGGCGGCACTGAAGCTTTCTTT
NA,TRBJ2-2,many,TRBV3-1,CASSLAASTGELFF,TGTGCCAGCAGTTTGGCGGCGAGCACCGGGGAGCTGTTTTTT
NA,TRBJ1-2,many,TRBV18,CASSPGDGYTF,TGTGCCAGCTCACCCGGGGACGGCTACACCTTC
TRBD2,TRBJ2-3,many,TRBV20-1,CSAPGLAGDTDTQYF,TGCAGTGCTCCTGGACTAGCGGGGGACACAGATACGCAGTATTTT
NA,TRBJ2-5,many,TRBV20-1,CSAHHRGQETQYF,TGCAGTGCTCACCACCGGGGGCAAGAGACCCAGTACTTC
TRBD1,TRBJ1-3,many,TRBV20-1,CSAIVRGPGNTIYF,TGCAGTGCTATCGTCAGGGGGCCCGGAAACACCATATATTTT
NA,TRBJ1-5,many,TRBV29-1,CSVAGGSGNQPQHF,TGCAGCGTTGCGGGGGGATCAGGCAATCAGCCCCAGCATTTT
TRBD1,TRBJ1-5,many,TRBV5-6,CASSLGTGDSNQPQHF,TGTGCCAGCAGCTTGGGGACAGGTGATAGCAATCAGCCCCAGCATTTT
TRBD1,TRBJ1-2,few,TRBV29-1,CSVTGEEVDGYTF,TGCAGCGTTACAGGGGAAGAAGTGGATGGCTACACCTTC
NA,TRBJ1-6,many,TRBV3-1,CASSQDPSVGSPLHF,TGTGCCAGCAGCCAAGATCCCTCGGTGGGTTCACCCCTCCACTTT
NA,TRBJ2-7,many,TRBV6-2/TRBV6-3,CASSSLQGGSGYFYEQYF,TGTGCCAGCAGTTCTCTACAGGGGGGGAGCGGATATTTCTACGAGCAGTACTTC
TRBD1,TRBJ1-4,many,TRBV28,CASSYRGTNEKLFF,TGTGCCAGCAGTTACAGGGGAACTAATGAAAAACTGTTTTTT
NA,TRBJ2-6,many,TRBV21-1,CASSHPNRGASSGANVLTF,TGTGCCAGCAGCCACCCCAACAGGGGCGCGAGCTCTGGGGCCAACGTCCTGACTTTC
NA,TRBJ2-5,many,TRBV20-1,CSSNPGGVDTQYF,TGCAGTTCTAATCCAGGAGGGGTGGATACCCAGTACTTC
NA,TRBJ1-2,many,TRBV7-8,CASSYQTVNYGYTF,TGTGCCAGCAGCTACCAAACAGTTAACTATGGCTACACCTTC
TRBD2,TRBJ2-3,many,TRBV2,CASRGLADPDTQYF,TGTGCCAGCAGGGGACTAGCGGACCCGGATACGCAGTATTTT
TRBD1,TRBJ2-7,NA,TRBV7-2,CASSLQGALREQYF,TGTGCCAGCAGTTTACAGGGGGCGCTTCGCGAGCAGTACTTC
TRBD2,TRBJ2-1,many,TRBV11-2,CASSPLSGRLNEQFF,TGTGCCAGCAGCCCACTTAGCGGGAGGCTGAATGAGCAGTTCTTC
NA,TRBJ1-6,many,TRBV20-1,CSASAQGLNSPLHF,TGCAGTGCTAGTGCACAGGGACTTAATTCACCCCTCCACTTT
NA,TRBJ2-3,NA,TRBV7-9,CASSPRDRASDTQYF,TGTGCCAGCAGCCCCCGGGACCGCGCTTCGGATACGCAGTATTTT
TRBD1,TRBJ1-1,many,TRBV2,CASRIDRVNTEAFF,TGTGCCAGCAGGATCGACAGGGTGAACACTGAAGCTTTCTTT
NA,TRBJ1-2,few,TRBV5-1,CASSLANPQGTGYTF,TGCGCCAGCAGCTTGGCTAACCCACAAGGGACTGGCTACACCTTC
NA,TRBJ1-3,NA,TRBV5-1,CASSLDVSSGNTIYF,TGCGCCAGCAGCTTGGACGTGAGCTCTGGAAACACCATATATTTT
NA,TRBJ2-3,many,TRBV6-2/TRBV6-3,CASSYSGQAWGDTQYF,TGTGCCAGCAGTTACTCGGGCCAAGCCTGGGGAGATACGCAGTATTTT
TRBD2,TRBJ2-1,NA,TRBV7-9,CASSQGLAANNEQFF,TGTGCCAGCAGCCAAGGACTAGCGGCAAACAATGAGCAGTTCTTC
NA,TRBJ2-3,many,TRBV5-1,CASSLAGHPSTDTQYF,TGCGCCAGCAGCTTGGCCGGACACCCTAGCACAGATACGCAGTATTTT
TRBD2,TRBJ2-7,few,TRBV7-2,CASSITGGFSDEQYF,TGTGCCAGCAGCATAACGGGGGGGTTCAGCGACGAGCAGTACTTC
TRBD2,TRBJ2-2,many,TRBV9,CASSVGLAGTGELFF,TGTGCCAGCAGCGTAGGACTAGCGGGAACCGGGGAGCTGTTTTTT